What follows describes a single T cell receptor (beta chain). The data originate from a study of T cells in tuberculosis. Study details: CD1B tetramers identified T cells specific for mycobacterial lipid GMM. Samples predate treatment or fall within its first 7 days. A South African cohort included IGRA-negative adolescents, latently infected IGRA-positive adolescents and adults with active tuberculosis.

Here immunoSEQ multiplex PCR was the method, and the copy in TCRdb shows in-frame clones only, minus some. Of tens of thousands of clones in the sample, roughly 82% were seen once. V trimming: 0 bases; J trimming: 3 bases; junction bases outside the gene matches: 10. Germline-derived CDR1 and CDR2 are SGDLS and YYNGEE. The CDR3 is made up of 18 amino acids. Documented time point: new active TB diagnosis, blood taken before or within 7 days of starting treatment. Sequences were derived from PBMCs, sampled at tuberculosis diagnosis. The rearrangement uses TRBV9 and TRBJ2-2, with TRBD2 identical over 8 bases. The TCR sequence derives from an adult with tuberculosis. The CDR3 DNA follows: TGTGCCAGCAGCGTAGGACTAGCGTCTGTCATGGACACCGGGGAGCTGTTTTTT. Its translation is CASSVGLASVMDTGELFF.